Listed here are 18 T cell receptor beta chains from one sample, sequenced in a study. The repertoire was sequenced with immunoSEQ multiplex PCR; TCRdb's copy has only in-frame clones and lacks some. This table holds some 48,000 clones, about 92% found once. The material sequenced was PBMCs. Receptors originate from a man aged 40-50 years with rheumatoid arthritis.

This clone occurred a few times. This rearrangement joins TRBV2 to TRBJ2-7, with 9 bases lining up with TRBD1. The CDR3 contains 12 residues. V was clipped by 4 bases and J by 8 bases; unmatched bases: 3. The V gene's germline CDR1 is SNHLY and CDR2 FYNNEI. The CDR3 here is CASSGDRAKQYF. DNA of the CDR3: TGTGCCAGCAGTGGGGACAGGGCGAAGCAGTACTTC.

V and J are TRBV27 and TRBJ2-5; no clear D. Deletions cut 2 bases from V and 1 base from J, with 8 bases between. This CDR3 comprises 14 residues. CDR1 is MNHEY and CDR2 is SMNVEV in the germline V gene (reference sequence). CDR3 in DNA: TGTGCCAGCAGTTTACGTCACCTCCAAGAGACCCAGTACTTC. This codes for CASSLRHLQETQYF.

The chain couples TRBV16 to TRBJ2-2, with D unclear. Germline V gene sequence: CDR1 KGHSY, CDR2 FQNENV. The V and J ends lost 2 bases and 1 base respectively, with 8 bases between them. The CDR3 contains 15 residues. CDR3 DNA sequence: TGTGCCAGCAGCCAACGTAGTGGGAACACCGGGGAGCTGTTTTTT. It specifies CASSQRSGNTGELFF.

The J gene is TRBJ1-6, the V gene TRBV6-4; 7 positions match TRBD1. This CDR3 is 17 amino acids long. Germline V gives CDR1 MRHNA, CDR2 SNTAGT. Trimming removed 0 bases from V and 2 bases from J; junction bases left unmatched: 4. The CDR3 nucleotides are TGTGCCAGCAGTGACTCGTACAGGGGCCCCTATAATTCACCCCTCCACTTT. As protein: CASSDSYRGPYNSPLHF.

The gene calls are TRBV7-6 and TRBJ2-7; TRBD2 might be the D (6 bases). Trimming took 8 bases from V and 3 from J, leaving 17 bases between them. Germline-derived CDR1 and CDR2 are SGHVS and FNYEAQ. The CDR3 consists of 14 residues. The DNA of the CDR3 is TGTGCCAGCGGTTCCTCCGGGGGAAGCTACGAGCAGTACTTC. Translating gives CASGSSGGSYEQYF.

The chain is built from TRBV7-9 and TRBJ1-2; D might be TRBD1 (5 bases). The V end lost 4 bases, the J end lost 4 bases, and 16 bases lay between the germline ends. Per germline, CDR1 SEHNR and CDR2 FQNEAQ (reference sequence). The CDR3 totals 15 residues. CDR3 in amino acids: CASSWGDGESYGYTF. The CDR3 DNA reads TGTGCCAGCAGCTGGGGGGACGGAGAGAGCTATGGCTACACCTTC.

This chain links TRBV28 with TRBJ1-6; D is possibly TRBD1 (5 bases). The CDR3 has 16 amino acids. The germline gives CDR1 MDHEN, CDR2 SYDVKM. V was pared by 5 bases and J by 0 bases, with 11 bases between. CDR3 region: CASSPQGGSYNSPLHF. The CDR3 coding sequence is TGTGCCAGCAGTCCCCAGGGTGGCTCCTATAATTCACCCCTCCACTTT.

The V call is TRBV6-6, the J call TRBJ1-2, with a weak D call TRBD1 (6 bases). Germline V gene lookup returns CDR1 MNHNY and CDR2 SVGAGI (reference sequence). V gave up 5 bases and J gave up 7 bases, with 20 bases separating them. This CDR3 region has 15 residues. The CDR3 protein is CASSTFAGESVGYTF. DNA of the CDR3: TGTGCCAGCAGTACTTTTGCAGGGGAGTCGGTTGGCTACACCTTC.

J is TRBJ1-3 and V is TRBV4-3, with D unclear. The CDR3 covers 14 residues. Trimming cost V 0 bases and J 3 bases, with 6 bases left between them. Germline lookup yields CDR1 LGHNA and CDR2 YSLEER. CDR3 loop: CASSQEGGGNTIYF. CDR3 DNA sequence: TGCGCCAGCAGCCAAGAGGGCGGTGGAAACACCATATATTTT.

The table lists this clone with a count of one. V and J are TRBV6-5 and TRBJ2-1; D possibly corresponds to TRBD2 (6 bases). CDR3 size: 15 residues. V was pared by 2 bases and J by 4 bases, with 12 bases between. CDR1 and CDR2 from the germline V gene are MNHEY and SVGAGI. Here the CDR3 reads CASSYQGGVYNEQFF. The CDR3 DNA reads as TGTGCCAGCAGTTACCAGGGCGGGGTTTACAATGAGCAGTTCTTC.

V gene TRBV28 combines with J gene TRBJ1-6, with D maybe TRBD1 (5 bases). The germline V gene has CDR1 MDHEN and CDR2 SYDVKM. V was pared by 6 bases and J by 5 bases, with 17 bases between. CDR3 size: 16 residues. DNA of the CDR3: TGTGCCAGCAGCCCCCTCGGGCAGGGTGATAATTCACCCCTCCACTTT. It yields the protein CASSPLGQGDNSPLHF.

The chain combines TRBV11-2 with TRBJ2-5; possibly TRBD2 for D (5 bases). V was trimmed by 5 bases and J by 6 bases, leaving 10 bases between them. CDR3 size: 12 residues. CDR1 SGHAT and CDR2 FQNNGV come from the germline V gene. In DNA form, the CDR3 reads TGTGCCAGCAGCGAATGGGAGAAGACCCAGTACTTC. It specifies CASSEWEKTQYF.

V usage is TRBV5-4 and J usage is TRBJ2-7; D ambiguous. This CDR3 has 13 residues. The germline gives CDR1 SGHNT, CDR2 YYREEE (reference sequence). Trimming took off 4 bases at V and 7 bases at J, with 15 bases between the two ends. In nucleotides, the CDR3 is TGTGCCAGCAGCGCCGATGCGAGGTTGGAGCAGTACTTC. The encoded protein is CASSADARLEQYF.

This clone occurred a few times. This chain links TRBV4-1 with TRBJ2-2; D is uncertain. CDR1 and CDR2 (germline): MGHRA, YSYEKL. Between the trimmed V and J ends, which lost 3 bases and 2 bases, there was a span of 13 bases. CDR3 length: 16 amino acids. In DNA, the CDR3 is TGCGCCAGCAGCCATCGCGGAGTTATTAACACCGGGGAGCTGTTTTTT. Its protein is CASSHRGVINTGELFF.

This chain joins TRBV6-5 and TRBJ1-6; weak D call: TRBD1 (6 bases). Germline V gives CDR1 MNHEY, CDR2 SVGAGI. Trimming stripped 3 bases from V and 7 bases from J, with 16 bases between. The length of the CDR3 is 16 residues. The CDR3 DNA reads as TGTGCCAGCAGTTATTCCGGGGGCAGGAGCAATTCACCCCTCCACTTT. It is translated as CASSYSGGRSNSPLHF.

The rearrangement joins TRBV6-6 to TRBJ1-3; no firm D call. This CDR3 is 14 amino acids long. V lost 9 bases to trimming and J lost 0 bases, with 12 bases between them. Germline-derived CDR1 and CDR2 are MNHNY and SVGAGI (reference sequence). The CDR3 protein is CASKTSFSGNTIYF. CDR3 nucleotides: TGTGCCAGTAAGACATCATTCTCTGGAAACACCATATATTTT.

The chain has TRBV19 and TRBJ2-5, with D perhaps matching TRBD1 (5 bases). The CDR3 spans 14 residues. Trimming removed 4 bases at V and 0 bases at J, with 9 bases between. Germline loops: CDR1 LNHDA, CDR2 SQIVND (reference sequence). The CDR3 DNA sequence: TGTGCCAGTAGTAAGGGGCACAACCAAGAGACCCAGTACTTC. Its translation is CASSKGHNQETQYF.

This chain uses TRBV5-6 with TRBJ2-5, with 8 bases aligning to TRBD2. Trimming removed 2 bases from V and 3 bases from J; junction bases left unmatched: 9. This CDR3 is built from 16 residues. CDR1 and CDR2 (germline): SGHDT, YYEEEE. CDR3 residues: CASSFLGSGGKETQYF. The DNA for the CDR3 is TGTGCCAGCAGCTTCTTAGGGAGCGGGGGAAAAGAGACCCAGTACTTC.